This TCR beta chain came from a study of T cells in Graves' hyperthyroidism and ophthalmopathy (dated 2019 in TCRdb). Looking at the study overall: Peripheral blood was collected at initial diagnosis, before any treatment. A discovery cohort of about 96 patients, 43 with Graves' ophthalmopathy and over 55 with stable Graves' hyperthyroidism, was used to find distinguishing TCR V-J signatures. Prospective prediction of ophthalmopathy was tested in an independent validation cohort of under 20 hyperthyroidism patients and around 16 patients who later progressed to ophthalmopathy. The roughly 100 discovery patients were randomly divided into training and test sets at a 7:3 ratio. The study also compared thyroid tissue and blood T-cell repertoires from more than 5 Graves' hyperthyroidism patients. Once sampling was done, hyperthyroidism patients were given methimazole at a starting dose of 30 mg daily, whereas ophthalmopathy patients were given high-dose intravenous methylprednisolone. The paper reports TCR Vbeta CDR3 sequencing of 140 or so peripheral blood samples: 40 to 45 ophthalmopathy, roughly 74 hyperthyroidism and approximately 17 progressor patients. What the study reported, not specific to this receptor: Most expanded thyroid clonotypes (frequency above 0.001) were also found in blood, which suggests that blood repertoires may mirror thyroid immune responses. Sample size was not statistically predetermined, and blinding of investigators to group allocation was not performed. In validation, the model predicted progression to ophthalmopathy a median of around six months before onset, with approximately 68% sensitivity and around 76% specificity. Ophthalmopathy was separated from stable hyperthyroidism by a 13 V-J signature model, with about 86% sensitivity and about 84% specificity obtained in cross-validation and 80%/75% obtained in testing.

A note on this clonotype: Its antigen is currently not known. Within one base of it there is no much larger clone, and no base qualities were kept.

CDR1 and CDR2 (SGHAT, FQNNGV) derive from the germline V gene. The junction shows trimming of 5 bases on V and 1 base on J, and the gene matches do not reach 7 bases of it. The CDR3 starts with the cysteine, ends with the phenylalanine, and has 18 residues. Just CDR3 DNA is preserved here, 54 bases in frame from base 1. The TCR beta CDR3 regions were amplified from RNA transcripts. The first round of RT-PCR for the TCR CDR3 was performed with the HTBI primer set and the Qiagen OneStep RT-PCR kit. A second multiplex PCR round built the libraries, followed by size selection and purification. The libraries were sequenced on an Illumina HiSeq2000 using paired-end 100 bp reads. In the original analysis: SOAPnuke was used to process the raw data, with reads discarded if the reads contained adapters or uncalled bases, had a mean Phred below 15, or lacked an exact constant-primer or identifier match. COPE v1.2.5 was used to merge high-quality paired reads, and clonotypes were defined as unique nucleotide sequences. MiTCR v1.1 was used to align the clonotypes against IMGT TRBV, TRBD and TRBJ reference segments. Only V-J combinations with frequency above 0.0001, covering 99% to 99.2% of repertoires, were analysed. The TCS score was defined as F50 (clonal expansion) divided by E x V (chaos), with BLOSUM62-based TCRdist calculated between CDR3 peptides within each V-J. Welch's t-statistics and random forest reduced 514 V-J features to 13, which were used in a naive Bayes classifier (R e1071). TCRdb reran the public reads through fastp at Q25 and MiXCR, keeping productive beta chains. Duplicate CDR3 protein sequences are folded into a single record with the most common DNA and genes. The V and J calls and clone size come from TCRdb's table, not from the authors' own analysis. The sample includes around 440,000 distinct CDR3 sequences, with roughly 14% observed a single time. The leading ten clones occupy around 14% of the sample.

Graves' hyperthyroidism was defined as stable when no progression to ophthalmopathy occurred over 18 months of follow-up. The hyperthyroidism patients were between 18 and 65 years old and newly diagnosed, with a disease duration of less than 2 months. The study excluded patients with uncontrolled infections, other autoimmune diseases, pregnancy or lactation. Clinical symptoms, serum thyroxine and TRAb, thyroid ultrasound, and orbital computed tomography formed the basis for the diagnoses. PBMCs were separated from approximately 10 ml of fresh peripheral blood using Ficoll-Paque density gradient centrifugation. Trizol reagent was used to extract total RNA, and RNA quality was then checked on an Agilent 2100 Bioanalyzer.

This sequence originates from a woman in her late teens or twenties with Graves' hyperthyroidism. This chain joins TRBV11-2 to TRBJ2-6; 11 of the junction bases match TRBD1. Sequenced: blood. The base sequence is TGTGCCAGCAGCGCCCGGACAGGGGGCGATTCTGGGGCCAACGTCCTGACTTTC. Translated, it gives CASSARTGGDSGANVLTF.